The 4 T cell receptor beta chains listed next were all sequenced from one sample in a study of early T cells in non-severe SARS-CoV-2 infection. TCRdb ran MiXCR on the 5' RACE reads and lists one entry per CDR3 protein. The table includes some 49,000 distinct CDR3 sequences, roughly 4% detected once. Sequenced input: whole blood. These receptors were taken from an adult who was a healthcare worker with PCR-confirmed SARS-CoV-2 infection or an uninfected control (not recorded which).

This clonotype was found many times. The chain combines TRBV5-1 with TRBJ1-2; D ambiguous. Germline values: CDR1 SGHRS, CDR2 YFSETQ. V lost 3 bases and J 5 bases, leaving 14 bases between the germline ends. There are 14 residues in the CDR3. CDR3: CASSSVEARYGYTF. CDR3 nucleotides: TGCGCCAGCAGCTCCGTCGAGGCGCGGTATGGCTACACCTTC.

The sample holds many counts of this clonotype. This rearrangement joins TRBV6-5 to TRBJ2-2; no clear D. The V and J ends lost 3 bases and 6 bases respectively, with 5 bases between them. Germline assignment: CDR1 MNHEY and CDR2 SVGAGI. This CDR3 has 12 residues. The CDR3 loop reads CASSYDSGELFF. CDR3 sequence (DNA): TGTGCCAGCAGTTATGATTCCGGGGAGCTGTTTTTT.

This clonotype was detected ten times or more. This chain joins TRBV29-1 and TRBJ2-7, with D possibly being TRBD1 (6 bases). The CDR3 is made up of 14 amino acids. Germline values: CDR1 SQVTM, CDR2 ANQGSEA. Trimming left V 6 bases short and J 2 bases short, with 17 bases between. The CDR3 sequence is CSVMNTGSTYEQYF. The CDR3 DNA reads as TGCAGCGTCATGAACACAGGGAGTACCTACGAGCAGTACTTC.

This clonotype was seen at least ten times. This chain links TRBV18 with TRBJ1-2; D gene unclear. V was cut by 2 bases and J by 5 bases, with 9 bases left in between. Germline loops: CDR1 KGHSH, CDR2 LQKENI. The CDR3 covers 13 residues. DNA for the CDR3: TGTGCCAGCTCACCAGAGGTCGGATATGGCTACACCTTC. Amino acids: CASSPEVGYGYTF.